This T cell receptor beta chain was found in a study of blood T cell repertoires in COVID-19. Whole-study context: Specimens from acute and convalescent COVID-19 originated in the United States, Italy and Spain. Sample material is recorded as cDNA or gDNA derived from T cells, B-cell-depleted T cells, or PBMCs.

In the authors' methods: Amplification from reference gene primers served as the basis for estimated nucleated cell counts. Produced via immunoSEQ multiplex PCR; TCRdb's table is partial and in-frame only. The DNA was the basis for D and trimming; V, J and clone size are from that table. The sample records 250,000 to 300,000 clones, around nine tenths being singletons. The germline CDR1 and CDR2 sequences are MNHEY and SVGEGT. This CDR3 is 14 amino acids long. The V gene lost 0 bases and the J gene lost 6 bases, with 11 bases spanning the gap. The chain recombines TRBV6-2 or TRBV6-3 with TRBJ1-2, with D possibly matching TRBD1 (6 bases). This clonotype originated in a woman aged 55-70 years with acute or convalescent COVID-19. Sequenced sample: peripheral blood. CDR3 residues: CASSYSTGSDGYTF. CDR3 DNA: TGTGCCAGCAGTTACTCGACAGGTTCCGATGGCTACACCTTC.